This TCR beta chain was recovered during a study of blood T cell repertoires in COVID-19. Germline CDR1 KGHSH, CDR2 LQKENI. CDR3 length: 15 amino acids. V was cut by 3 bases and J by 0 bases, with 9 bases left in between. Original processing methods: Amplified reference gene primers provided the basis for estimating nucleated cell counts. Sequencing used immunoSEQ multiplex PCR; TCRdb keeps in-frame clones, though not all of them. V, J and clone size derive from that table, while D and trimming were established from the DNA sequence. This table has 250,000 or so clones, about 87% appearing once. The sequence was collected from a woman in her forties who had recovered from COVID-19. Specimen: peripheral blood. The chain recombines TRBV18 with TRBJ2-1; no clear D gene. The DNA for the CDR3 is TGTGCCAGCTCACCTTCGTCCAGCTCCTACAATGAGCAGTTCTTC. Protein: CASSPSSSSYNEQFF.